This T cell receptor (beta chain) was documented in a study of CD8 T cells in Susac syndrome. V was trimmed by 3 bases and J by 0 bases, leaving 15 bases between them. This CDR3 comprises 15 residues. Germline-derived CDR1 and CDR2 are DFQATT and SNEGSKA (reference sequence). The multiple sclerosis control group comprised treatment-naive patients with stable or active relapsing-remitting disease. Reverse transcription of roughly 0.45 to 1 ug RNA used random hexamers. Multiplex PCR with immunoSEQ amplified the TCR beta CDR3 across 54 Vbeta and 13 Jbeta. TCRdb ran MiXCR on the immunoSEQ multiplex PCR reads and lists one entry per CDR3 protein. The sample comprises some 260,000 distinct CDR3 sequences, just over 90% of which are singletons, and 0.065% to 0.08% rests with the top ten.

The TCR comes from a human donor with multiple sclerosis. The chain combines TRBV20-1 with TRBJ2-7; tentative D call: TRBD1 (6 bases). Source material: CD4+ T cells from PBMCs. The CDR3 reads CSARAGQTNSYEQYF. The DNA for the CDR3 is TGCAGTGCTAGGGCTGGACAGACGAACTCCTACGAGCAGTACTTC.